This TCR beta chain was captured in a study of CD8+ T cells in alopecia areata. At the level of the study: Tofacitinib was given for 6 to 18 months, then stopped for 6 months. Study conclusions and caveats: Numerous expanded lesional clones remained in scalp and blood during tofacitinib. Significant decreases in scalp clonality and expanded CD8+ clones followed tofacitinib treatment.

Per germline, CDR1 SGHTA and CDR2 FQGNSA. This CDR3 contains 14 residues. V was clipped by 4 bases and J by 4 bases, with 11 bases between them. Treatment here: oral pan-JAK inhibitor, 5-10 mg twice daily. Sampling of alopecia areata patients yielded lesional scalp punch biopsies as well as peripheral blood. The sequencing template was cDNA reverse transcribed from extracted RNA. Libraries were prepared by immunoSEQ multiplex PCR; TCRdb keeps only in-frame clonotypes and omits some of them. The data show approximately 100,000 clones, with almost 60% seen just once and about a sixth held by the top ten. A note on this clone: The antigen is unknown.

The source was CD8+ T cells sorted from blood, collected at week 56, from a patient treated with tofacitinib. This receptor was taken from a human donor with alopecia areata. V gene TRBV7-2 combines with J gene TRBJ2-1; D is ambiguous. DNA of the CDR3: TGTGCCAGCAGCTACAAGTACCAGTACAATGAGCAGTTCTTC. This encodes CASSYKYQYNEQFF.